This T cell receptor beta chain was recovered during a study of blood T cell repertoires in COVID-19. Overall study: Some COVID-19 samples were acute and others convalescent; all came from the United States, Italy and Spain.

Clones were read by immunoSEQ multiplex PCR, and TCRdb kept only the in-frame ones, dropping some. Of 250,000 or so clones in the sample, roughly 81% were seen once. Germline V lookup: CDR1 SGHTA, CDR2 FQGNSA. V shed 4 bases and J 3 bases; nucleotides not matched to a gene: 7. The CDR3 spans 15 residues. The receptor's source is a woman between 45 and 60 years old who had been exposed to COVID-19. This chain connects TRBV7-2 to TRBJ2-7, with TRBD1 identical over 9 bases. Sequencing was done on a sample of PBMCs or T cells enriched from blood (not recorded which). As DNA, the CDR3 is TGTGCCAGCAGCTCCGGGACAGGGAGTTACTACGAGCAGTACTTC. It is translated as CASSSGTGSYYEQYF.